A single sample gave rise to the 29 T cell receptor beta chains below, sequenced in a study of blood T cell repertoires in COVID-19. Measured with immunoSEQ multiplex PCR; TCRdb has only the in-frame clones, and not every one. The sample includes about 150,000 clones, about four fifths seen only once; the top ten take 3%. The sequenced material came from peripheral blood. The receptors shown here come from a woman aged 80 or over with acute or convalescent COVID-19.

This chain uses TRBV5-5 with TRBJ2-2; D call uncertain. This CDR3 contains 15 residues. The germline gives CDR1 SGHKS, CDR2 YYEKEE (reference sequence). V shed 2 bases and J shed 8 bases, with 16 bases lying between them. In DNA form, the CDR3 reads TGTGCCAGCAGCTTCGGAGTTATAAGAAGTGGGGAGCTGTTTTTT. It encodes CASSFGVIRSGELFF.

This clone appeared a few times. The chain recombines TRBV3-1 (or the pseudogene TRBV3-2) with TRBJ2-1; TRBD1 matches 8 bases. This CDR3 comprises 15 residues. The V gene's germline CDR1 is LGHDT and CDR2 YNNKEL (reference sequence). V lost 4 bases to trimming and J lost 7 bases; unmatched junction nucleotides: 9. This CDR3 is CASSLRGQERNEQFF. Written as DNA, the CDR3 is TGTGCCAGCAGCCTCCGGGGACAGGAGAGGAATGAGCAGTTCTTC.

This clone showed up just a few times. The rearrangement uses TRBV30 and TRBJ1-1; weak D call: TRBD1 (5 bases). CDR3 length: 13 residues. The ends were cut back, 1 base at V and 11 bases at J, with 17 bases in the middle. Per the germline V gene, CDR1 is GTSNPN and CDR2 is SVGIG (reference sequence). This CDR3 reads CAWSAEPSRVAFF. The CDR3, as DNA: TGTGCCTGGAGTGCAGAACCTTCCAGGGTGGCTTTCTTT.

The V and J genes are TRBV5-1 and TRBJ1-1; TRBD1 matches at 8 bases. The CDR3 spans 15 residues. The junction had 8 bases not matched to a gene; V was cut back by 4 bases and J by 3 bases. Germline V CDR1 and CDR2: SGHRS, YFSETQ. CDR3 sequence: CASSPRTGSDTEAFF. The CDR3 DNA reads as TGCGCCAGCAGCCCCAGGACAGGGTCGGACACTGAAGCTTTCTTT.

The CDR3 nucleotides are TGCAGTGTTCAGGGCAGCGGGGAGCTGTTTTTT. This codes for CSVQGSGELFF. The V and J genes are TRBV20-1 and TRBJ2-2, with D maybe TRBD1 (5 bases). The CDR3 extends over 11 amino acids. V was trimmed by 7 bases and J by 7 bases, leaving 10 bases between them. CDR1 and CDR2 from the germline V gene are DFQATT and SNEGSKA (reference sequence).

This clone has a single count. This chain's CDR3 is CASSLVGTGMNTEAFF. The CDR3 nucleotides are TGTGCCAGCAGCTTAGTTGGGACAGGTATGAACACTGAAGCTTTCTTT. This chain uses TRBV7-2 with TRBJ1-1, with 8 bases aligning to TRBD1. The CDR3 loop spans 16 amino acids. Unmatched junction bases numbered 4, after V lost 1 base and J lost 0 bases. The germline V gene has CDR1 SGHTA and CDR2 FQGNSA.

The chain combines TRBV3-1 (or the pseudogene TRBV3-2) with TRBJ2-2; TRBD1 agrees at 9 bases. Germline V gene lookup returns CDR1 LGHDT and CDR2 YNNKEL (reference sequence). CDR3 size: 20 residues. After removal of 1 base from V and 6 bases from J, the junction contained 18 bases not matched to a gene. CDR3 protein: CASSQAMFPEGQGRSGELFF. The CDR3 DNA follows: TGTGCCAGCAGCCAAGCTATGTTCCCCGAAGGACAGGGGAGGTCCGGGGAGCTGTTTTTT.

The V gene is TRBV27, the J gene TRBJ1-1; the match to TRBD1 covers 7 bases. CDR3 length equals 15 residues. The J segment lost 2 bases and the V segment lost 4 bases, leaving 7 bases of the junction unmatched. Germline CDR1 reads MNHEY; CDR2 reads SMNVEV (reference sequence). The CDR3 DNA reads as TGTGCCAGCAGTTCCCCCTGGACAGGTAACACTGAAGCTTTCTTT. It codes for CASSSPWTGNTEAFF.

The chain has TRBV14 and TRBJ1-1; D gene ambiguous. Germline-derived CDR1 and CDR2 are SGHDN and FVKESK. The V end was cut by 4 bases, the J end by 7 bases, with 7 bases between. This CDR3 is 11 amino acids long. The CDR3 DNA is TGTGCCAGCAGCCCTATGATTGAAGCTTTCTTT. It translates to CASSPMIEAFF.

Only one count was recorded for this clone. J is TRBJ2-2 and V is TRBV7-2; the D gene is possibly TRBD2 (6 bases). V was cut by 3 bases and J by 6 bases, with 11 bases left in between. CDR3 length equals 14 residues. The germline V gene encodes CDR1 SGHTA and CDR2 FQGNSA. Here the CDR3 DNA reads TGTGCCAGCAGCTTTTCCGGGGGACCCGGGGAGCTGTTTTTT. Residues: CASSFSGGPGELFF.

Here the CDR3 reads CASSPGGSGNTIYF. The CDR3, as DNA: TGTGCCAGCAGCCCCGGGGGGTCTGGAAACACCATATATTTT. V is TRBV7-2 and J is TRBJ1-3; D may be TRBD1 (5 bases). This CDR3 contains 14 residues. Germline CDR1 is SGHTA and CDR2 is FQGNSA. V lost 5 bases to trimming and J lost 1 base, with 9 bases between them.

The rearrangement joins TRBV6-5 to TRBJ1-4; D is uncertain. V lost 7 bases and J 2 bases, leaving 14 bases between the germline ends. The CDR3 spans 15 residues. The V gene's germline CDR1 is MNHEY and CDR2 SVGAGI. The CDR3 is CASTSLGSTNEKLFF. Here the CDR3 DNA reads TGTGCCAGCACCTCACTTGGTTCGACTAATGAAAAACTGTTTTTT.

The rearrangement links TRBV6-2 or TRBV6-3 to TRBJ2-1, with TRBD2 matching 10 bases. V lost 0 bases to trimming and J lost 1 base; unmatched junction nucleotides: 9. The CDR3 loop spans 19 amino acids. Germline lookup yields CDR1 MNHEY and CDR2 SVGEGT. The CDR3 bases are TGTGCCAGCAGTTACTCGACTTGGAGCGGGGGGGCGTCCTACAATGAGCAGTTCTTC. Protein: CASSYSTWSGGASYNEQFF.

The chain links TRBV4-1 to TRBJ1-1; tentatively, D is TRBD1 (5 bases). Between the trimmed V and J ends, which lost 1 base and 6 bases, there was a span of 24 bases. The CDR3 spans 18 residues. The V gene's germline CDR1 is MGHRA and CDR2 YSYEKL. Here the CDR3 DNA reads TGCGCCAGCAGCCAAGTCGGCCAGGGTGCGGGAATGGCCGCTGAAGCTTTCTTT. Translation gives CASSQVGQGAGMAAEAFF.

V usage is TRBV28 and J usage is TRBJ1-2; tentative D call: TRBD1 (6 bases). Trimming stripped 4 bases from V and 4 bases from J, with 13 bases between. This CDR3 has 14 residues. The germline CDR1 and CDR2 sequences are MDHEN and SYDVKM. The CDR3 reads CASSYRALSYGYTF. DNA for the CDR3: TGTGCCAGCAGTTACAGGGCCCTAAGCTATGGCTACACCTTC.

This sequence joins TRBV3-1 (or the pseudogene TRBV3-2) and TRBJ1-3; 7 bases map to TRBD1. The trim removed 3 bases at V and 0 bases at J, leaving 5 bases unmatched. Germline-derived CDR1 and CDR2 are LGHDT and YNNKEL (reference sequence). CDR3 length: 16 amino acids. CDR3 nucleotides: TGTGCCAGCAGCCAGAGGACAGGTTCCTCTGGAAACACCATATATTTT. Residues: CASSQRTGSSGNTIYF.

V gene TRBV4-2 combines with J gene TRBJ1-5, with D perhaps TRBD1 (5 bases). Trimming cost V 6 bases and J 5 bases, with 14 bases left between them. The length of the CDR3 is 14 residues. CDR1 and CDR2 from the germline V gene are LGHNA and YNFKEQ. CDR3 coding DNA: TGTGCCAGCAGGTTCGCAGGGCTCGATCAGCCCCAGCATTTT. Translated, it gives CASRFAGLDQPQHF.

This clone was counted a few times. The V call is TRBV10-3, the J call TRBJ2-5, with 7 bases fitting TRBD1. CDR1 is ENHRY, CDR2 SYGVKD, per germline. The CDR3 is 14 residues long. The V gene end was trimmed by 6 bases and the J gene end by 5 bases; junction bases not matched to a gene: 9. CDR3 amino acids: CAISIDRVEETQYF. The CDR3 DNA follows: TGTGCCATCAGCATCGACAGGGTTGAGGAGACCCAGTACTTC.

This chain joins TRBV11-1 and TRBJ2-7, with TRBD1 identical over 7 bases. Trimming cost V 5 bases and J 6 bases; bases outside gene matches: 7. CDR1 SGHAT and CDR2 FQDESV come from the germline V gene (reference sequence). The CDR3 has 13 amino acids. The CDR3 nucleotides read TGTGCCAGCAGCCCGGGACAGAGCCGCGAGCAGTACTTC. It specifies CASSPGQSREQYF.

This chain uses TRBV18 with TRBJ2-2; 7 bases are shared with TRBD2. The J segment lost 6 bases and the V segment lost 3 bases, leaving 7 bases of the junction unmatched. Germline CDR1 is KGHSH and CDR2 is LQKENI. The CDR3 runs 15 residues. As DNA, the CDR3 is TGTGCCAGCTCACCGGGAGGGGTTCGGCCCGGGGAGCTGTTTTTT. This translates into CASSPGGVRPGELFF. The entire variable domain, with the rest obtained from reference TRBV18 and TRBJ2-2, is as follows: NAGVMQNPRHLVRRRGQEARLRCSPMKGHSHVYWYRQLPEEGLKFMVYLQKENIIDESGMPKERFSAEFPKEGPSILRIQQVVRGDSAAYFCASSPGGVRPGELFFGEGSRLTVL.

This clone has just a few counts. The J gene is TRBJ1-5, the V gene TRBV5-1; 8 nucleotides line up with TRBD1. Trimming took 0 bases from V and 5 from J; bases not matched to a gene: 1. There are 14 residues in the CDR3. Germline values: CDR1 SGHRS, CDR2 YFSETQ. The CDR3 loop is CASSLAGQDQPQHF. CDR3 sequence (DNA): TGCGCCAGCAGCTTGGCGGGACAGGATCAGCCCCAGCATTTT.

The chain links TRBV7-3 to TRBJ2-2; weak D call: TRBD1 (6 bases). Germline CDR1 is SGHTA and CDR2 is FQGTGA. The CDR3 covers 16 residues. The ends were cut back, 5 bases at V and 3 bases at J, with 16 bases in the middle. The CDR3 protein is CASSLSPGHYTGELFF. The CDR3 nucleotides read TGTGCCAGCAGCCTGAGTCCGGGACACTACACCGGGGAGCTGTTTTTT.

The chain recombines TRBV30 with TRBJ1-1, with TRBD1 as a possible D gene (6 bases). The V end lost 6 bases, the J end lost 1 base, and 12 bases lay between the germline ends. CDR1 is GTSNPN and CDR2 is SVGIG in the germline V gene (reference sequence). This CDR3 contains 13 residues. This CDR3 is CACSRQANTEAFF. The DNA for the CDR3 is TGTGCCTGCAGCAGACAGGCGAACACTGAAGCTTTCTTT.

This chain joins TRBV9 and TRBJ2-1, with TRBD2 matching over 8 bases. The V gene end was trimmed by 1 base and the J gene end by 6 bases; junction bases not matched to a gene: 9. There are 16 residues in the CDR3. Germline V gene lookup returns CDR1 SGDLS and CDR2 YYNGEE. The CDR3 region has the DNA TGTGCCAGCAGCGTATACTTAGCGGGGATAGGCAATGAGCAGTTCTTC. Translation: CASSVYLAGIGNEQFF. Drawing the rest from reference TRBV9 and TRBJ2-1, the complete variable domain is DSGVTQTPKHLITATGQRVTLRCSPRSGDLSVYWYQQSLDQGLQFLIQYYNGEERAKGNILERFSAQQFPDLHSELNLSSLELGDSALYFCASSVYLAGIGNEQFFGPGTRLTVL.

This clone was observed once. This rearrangement joins TRBV11-2 to TRBJ2-5, with 8 bases lining up with TRBD2. The CDR3 is 16 residues long. Germline loops: CDR1 SGHAT, CDR2 FQNNGV. The junction had 12 bases not matched to a gene; V was cut back by 4 bases and J by 5 bases. CDR3 residues: CASSSIISGGLETQYF. The CDR3 DNA follows: TGTGCCAGCAGCTCGATCATAAGCGGGGGCCTCGAGACCCAGTACTTC.

CDR3 bases: TGTGCCAGCAGCTTGAAACGACTAGTGCAAGAGACCCAGTACTTC. Translated, it gives CASSLKRLVQETQYF. The genes are TRBV5-4 and TRBJ2-5, with D possibly matching TRBD2 (6 bases). This CDR3 has 15 residues. Germline V gene data show CDR1 as SGHNT and CDR2 as YYREEE (reference sequence). The V end was cut by 1 base, the J end by 2 bases, with 12 bases between.

The rearrangement uses TRBV14 and TRBJ2-7, with D perhaps TRBD2 (5 bases). This CDR3 comprises 15 residues. With 4 bases removed from V and 3 bases from J, the gap between germline ends came to 16 bases. The germline gives CDR1 SGHDN, CDR2 FVKESK. This chain's CDR3 is CASSLQSGMIYEQYF. The CDR3 coding sequence is TGTGCCAGCAGCCTCCAGTCCGGGATGATCTACGAGCAGTACTTC. Drawing the rest from reference TRBV14 and TRBJ2-7, the complete variable domain is EAGVTQFPSHSVIEKGQTVTLRCDPISGHDNLYWYRRVMGKEIKFLLHFVKESKQDESGMPNNRFLAERTGGTYSTLKVQPAELEDSGVYFCASSLQSGMIYEQYFGPGTRLTVT.

The V and J genes are TRBV18 and TRBJ1-1; the D is unclear. CDR1 is KGHSH, CDR2 LQKENI, per germline. CDR3 length: 17 residues. V gave up 1 base and J gave up 1 base, with 16 bases separating them. CDR3 sequence (DNA): TGTGCCAGCTCACCACTTCGTGCGGTAGCTGGGAACACTGAAGCTTTCTTT. Translated: CASSPLRAVAGNTEAFF.

The chain combines TRBV7-9 with TRBJ1-4, with 7 nucleotides matching TRBD1. V lost 5 bases and J lost 4; bases outside the gene matches: 7. Germline V CDR1 and CDR2: SEHNR, FQNEAQ (reference sequence). This CDR3 is 15 amino acids long. The CDR3 loop is CASSIRQGLNEKLFF. Here the CDR3 DNA reads TGTGCCAGCAGCATCCGACAGGGACTTAATGAAAAACTGTTTTTT.